This T cell receptor (beta chain) was profiled in a study of T cell responses to AZD1222 COVID-19 vaccine. This clone appeared a single time. Its matching antigen is unknown. Study conclusions and caveats: Nearly half of spike-specific TCRs reportedly target variant regions that are unmutated in the B.1.351 and B.1.1.7 variants. Baseline seropositivity characterized only 5 or 6 AZD1222 recipients.

Sequencing used immunoSEQ multiplex PCR; TCRdb keeps in-frame clones, though not all of them. The sample shows 110,000 to 150,000 clones, approximately 85% of them seen only once. V lost 6 bases and J lost 4, with 13 bases in between. The CDR3 has 13 residues. The receptor comes from an adult in good health. The rearrangement joins TRBV12-3 or TRBV12-4 to TRBJ2-7; D ambiguous. Source: peripheral blood, taken on day 0 of AZD1222 vaccination. CDR3 protein: CASRPTDAYEQYF. The CDR3 nucleotides are TGTGCCAGCAGGCCCACGGACGCTTACGAGCAGTACTTC.